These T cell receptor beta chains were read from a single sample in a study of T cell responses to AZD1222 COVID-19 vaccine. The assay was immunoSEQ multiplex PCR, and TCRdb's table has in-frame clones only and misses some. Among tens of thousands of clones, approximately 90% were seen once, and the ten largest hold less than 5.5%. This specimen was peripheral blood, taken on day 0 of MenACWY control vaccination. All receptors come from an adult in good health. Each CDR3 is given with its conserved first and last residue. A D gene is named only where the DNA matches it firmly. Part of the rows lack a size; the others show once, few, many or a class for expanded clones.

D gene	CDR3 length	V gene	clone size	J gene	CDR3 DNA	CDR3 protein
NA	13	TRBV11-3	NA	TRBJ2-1	TGTGCCAGCAGCGCCAGACTGCACGATGAGCAGTTCTTC	CASSARLHDEQFF
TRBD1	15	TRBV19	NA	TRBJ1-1	TGTGCCAGTAGTATAGGAGGGGGACAGAAAGGTTTAGCTTTCTTT	CASSIGGGQKGLAFF
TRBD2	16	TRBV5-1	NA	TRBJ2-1	TGCGCCAGCAGCGAGCGACTAGCGGGAGTGCAAAATGAGCAGTTCTTC	CASSERLAGVQNEQFF
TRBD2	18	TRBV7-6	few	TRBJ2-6	TGTGCCAGTGCGGGAGGGCCTCGGGGTGGCTCTGGGGCCAACGTCCTGACTTTC	CASAGGPRGGSGANVLTF
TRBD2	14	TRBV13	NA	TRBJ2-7	TGTGCCAGCAGCCCCGGGACTAGCGGGCTCGAGCAGTACTTC	CASSPGTSGLEQYF
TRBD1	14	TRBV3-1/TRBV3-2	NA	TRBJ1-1	TGTGCCAGCAGTGGACAGGGGAGGGACACTGAAGCTTTCTTT	CASSGQGRDTEAFF
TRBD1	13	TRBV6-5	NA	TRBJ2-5	TGTGCCAGCAGTTACTCGAGGGGGCAGACCCAGTACTTC	CASSYSRGQTQYF
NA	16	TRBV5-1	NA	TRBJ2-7	TGCGCCAGCAGCTTGGGCGAAACAGGGACCTCCTACGAGCAGTACTTC	CASSLGETGTSYEQYF
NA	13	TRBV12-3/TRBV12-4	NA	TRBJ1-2	TGTGCCAGCCTAGGGTTAGCTAACTATGGCTACACCTTC	CASLGLANYGYTF
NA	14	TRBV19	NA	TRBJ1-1	TGTGCCAGTAGCTCCGGTCCGGGCGACACTGAAGCTTTCTTT	CASSSGPGDTEAFF
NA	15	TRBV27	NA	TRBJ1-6	TGTGCCAGCAGTTTATCGGGCAGATATAATTCACCCCTCCACTTT	CASSLSGRYNSPLHF
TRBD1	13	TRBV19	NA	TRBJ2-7	TGTGCCAGTAGTAATGACAGGGCCTACGAGCAGTACTTC	CASSNDRAYEQYF
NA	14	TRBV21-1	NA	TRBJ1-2	TGTGCCAGCAGCCCCCGGGACAGGGAATACGGCTACACCTTC	CASSPRDREYGYTF
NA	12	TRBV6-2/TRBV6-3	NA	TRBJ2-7	TGTGCCAGCAGCGTGGGACACTCCGAGCAGTACTTC	CASSVGHSEQYF
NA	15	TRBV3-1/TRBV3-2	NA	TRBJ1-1	TGTGCCAGCAGCCAAGGGGGTCTCGGGGCCACTGAAGCTTTCTTT	CASSQGGLGATEAFF
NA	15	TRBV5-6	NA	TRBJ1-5	TGTGCCAGCAGCTTGGCCGGGCGGATCAATCAGCCCCAGCATTTT	CASSLAGRINQPQHF
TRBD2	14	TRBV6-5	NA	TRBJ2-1	TGTGCCAGCATGGAGGGACTAGGTCTTGATGAGCAGTTCTTC	CASMEGLGLDEQFF
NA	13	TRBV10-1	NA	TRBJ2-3	TGCGCCAGCAGTGAGTTCGAACGAGATACGCAGTATTTT	CASSEFERDTQYF
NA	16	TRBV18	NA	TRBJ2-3	TGTGCCAGCTCACCAGGGAGAGGGGGGAACACAGATACGCAGTATTTT	CASSPGRGGNTDTQYF
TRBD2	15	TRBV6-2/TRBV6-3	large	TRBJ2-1	TGTGCCAGCAGTTCGACTAGCGGGGAGGGCCATGAGCAGTTCTTC	CASSSTSGEGHEQFF
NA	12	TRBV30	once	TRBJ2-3	TGTGCCTGGAGCCCTTTAAGGGATACGCAGTATTTT	CAWSPLRDTQYF
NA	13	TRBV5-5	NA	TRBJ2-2	TGTGCCAGCAGCTTGGGGGGCACCGGGGAGCTGTTTTTT	CASSLGGTGELFF
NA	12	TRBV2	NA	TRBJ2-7	TGTGCCAGCAGTGACAACACCTACGAGCAGTACTTC	CASSDNTYEQYF
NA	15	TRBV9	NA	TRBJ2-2	TGTGCCAGCAGCGTAGGGGGCGGAGTCACCGGGGAGCTGTTTTTT	CASSVGGGVTGELFF
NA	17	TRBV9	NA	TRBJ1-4	TGTGCCAGCAGCCCCGACCATCGGACAGCAACTAATGAAAAACTGTTTTTT	CASSPDHRTATNEKLFF
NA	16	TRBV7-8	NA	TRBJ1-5	TGTGCCAGCAGCTTAGCAGGAAGGGGGGGGAATCAGCCCCAGCATTTT	CASSLAGRGGNQPQHF
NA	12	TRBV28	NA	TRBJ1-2	TGTGCCAGCCATCTGGGGGGATATGGCTACACCTTC	CASHLGGYGYTF
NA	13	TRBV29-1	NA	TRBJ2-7	TGCAGCGTTGTTCAGGGCCTCTCCTACGAGCAGTACTTC	CSVVQGLSYEQYF